The 10 T cell receptor beta chains below all came from one sample that was sequenced in a study of T cells in Graves' hyperthyroidism and ophthalmopathy. RNA transcripts were the template for amplifying TCR beta CDR3 regions. During a first-round RT-PCR of the TCR CDR3, the HTBI primer set was used. Each CDR3 protein is one row after TCRdb ran MiXCR on the multiplex PCR reads. This sample yields hundreds of thousands of distinct CDR3 sequences, of which around 20% are seen a single time; approximately 30% belongs to the top ten. The specimen was blood. The receptors stem from a man aged 30-40 years with Graves' ophthalmopathy.

This clonotype has just a few counts. This CDR3 is CASSPFSGTDTQYF. CDR3 DNA: TGTGCCAGCAGCCCTTTTTCAGGCACAGATACGCAGTATTTT. The V and J genes are TRBV4-2 and TRBJ2-3; D uncertain. Trimming removed 4 bases at V and 1 base at J, with 9 bases between. CDR1 and CDR2 from the germline V gene are LGHNA and YNFKEQ. This CDR3 region has 14 residues.

This clonotype was seen ten or more times. The gene calls are TRBV28 and TRBJ1-1; TRBD1 might be the D (6 bases). Germline CDR1 and CDR2: MDHEN and SYDVKM. CDR3 length: 14 residues. The V end lost 7 bases, the J end lost 5 bases, and 17 bases lay between the germline ends. CDR3 residues: CASIGGGRFTEAFF. The CDR3 DNA is TGTGCCAGCATTGGGGGCGGACGCTTTACTGAAGCTTTCTTT.

The chain combines TRBV25-1 with TRBJ1-1; tentative D call: TRBD1 (5 bases). The V end was cut by 0 bases, the J end by 1 base, with 9 bases between. Germline-derived CDR1 and CDR2 are MGHDK and SYGVNS. The CDR3 loop spans 15 amino acids. CDR3 loop: CASSEYWQGNTEAFF. CDR3 coding DNA: TGTGCCAGCAGTGAATACTGGCAGGGGAACACTGAAGCTTTCTTT.

This rearrangement joins TRBV20-1 to TRBJ2-3; 11 nucleotides agree with TRBD2. With 3 bases clipped from V and 1 base from J, the junction kept 6 bases outside the gene matches. Germline V lookup: CDR1 DFQATT, CDR2 SNEGSKA (reference sequence). The CDR3 is 16 amino acids. CDR3: CSASPGTSGGTDTQYF. The CDR3 nucleotides are TGCAGTGCTAGTCCCGGGACTAGCGGTGGCACAGATACGCAGTATTTT.

The chain joins TRBV27 to TRBJ2-7; 7 bases match TRBD2. Germline trimming cut 6 bases from V and 1 base from J; bases unmatched to any gene: 6. This CDR3 comprises 14 residues. Germline loops: CDR1 MNHEY, CDR2 SMNVEV (reference sequence). The CDR3 DNA reads TGTGCCAGCAGGTGGGGGGGTAGATCCTACGAGCAGTACTTC. Residues: CASRWGGRSYEQYF.

This clonotype was picked up many times. The chain is built from TRBV30 and TRBJ1-2; the D gene is possibly TRBD1 (6 bases). V gave up 0 bases and J gave up 13 bases, with 15 bases separating them. CDR1 is GTSNPN and CDR2 is SVGIG in the germline V gene (reference sequence). This CDR3 has 12 residues. The CDR3 spells CAWSVAAGVGTF. The CDR3 DNA follows: TGTGCCTGGAGTGTAGCCGCAGGGGTAGGCACCTTC.

The CDR3 region has the DNA TGTGCCAGCAGCTTAAGTTGGGGATCTGCAGAGACCCAGTACTTC. Its translation is CASSLSWGSAETQYF. The chain recombines TRBV7-6 with TRBJ2-5; D is unresolved. V shed 2 bases and J shed 4 bases, with 14 bases lying between them. Germline lookup yields CDR1 SGHVS and CDR2 FNYEAQ. The CDR3 is made up of 15 amino acids.

This clonotype was recorded a few times. The chain couples TRBV6-1 to TRBJ2-5, with 11 bases that match TRBD2. CDR1 is MNHNS and CDR2 is SASEGT in the germline V gene. The CDR3 is 15 residues long. V lost 6 bases to trimming and J lost 0 bases; unmatched junction nucleotides: 3. DNA for the CDR3: TGTGCCAGCAGGGGACTAGCGGCCTACCAAGAGACCCAGTACTTC. Translating it yields CASRGLAAYQETQYF.

This clonotype turned up a few times. V gene TRBV25-1 combines with J gene TRBJ2-3, with D perhaps matching TRBD2 (7 bases). The CDR3 is 15 residues long. Germline CDR1 is MGHDK and CDR2 is SYGVNS. V lost 6 bases, J lost 5 bases, and 18 bases lay in between. CDR3 region: CASSRLGGEGDTQYF. CDR3 DNA: TGTGCCAGCAGCCGTCTAGGGGGGGAAGGAGATACGCAGTATTTT.

This clonotype occurred many times. The V and J genes are TRBV12-3 or TRBV12-4 and TRBJ1-1, with 10 bases that match TRBD1. The CDR3 extends over 15 amino acids. V lost 2 bases, J lost 3 bases, and 3 bases stayed unmatched. The CDR3 DNA sequence: TGTGCCAGCAGTTTACGACAGGGGGCCGACACTGAAGCTTTCTTT. Protein: CASSLRQGADTEAFF.